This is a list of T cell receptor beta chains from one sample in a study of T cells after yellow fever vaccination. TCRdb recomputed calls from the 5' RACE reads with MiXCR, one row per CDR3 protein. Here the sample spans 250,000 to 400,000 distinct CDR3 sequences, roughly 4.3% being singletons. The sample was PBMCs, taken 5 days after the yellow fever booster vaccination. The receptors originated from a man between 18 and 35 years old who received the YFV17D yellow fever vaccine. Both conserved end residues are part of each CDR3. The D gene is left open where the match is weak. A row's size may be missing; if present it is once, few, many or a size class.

cdr3_aa: CAISDGLDTQYF; cdr3_nt: TGTGCCATCAGTGATGGGTTGGATACGCAGTATTTT; clone_size: NA; d_call: NA; j_call: TRBJ2-3; v_call: TRBV10-3
cdr3_aa: CSVAYQGNTEAFF; cdr3_nt: TGCAGCGTTGCCTACCAAGGGAACACTGAAGCTTTCTTT; clone_size: few; d_call: NA; j_call: TRBJ1-1; v_call: TRBV29-1
cdr3_aa: CASSPIGGIEQPQHF; cdr3_nt: TGTGCCAGCAGCCCGATAGGAGGTATTGAGCAGCCCCAGCATTTT; clone_size: many; d_call: NA; j_call: TRBJ1-5; v_call: TRBV12-3/TRBV12-4
cdr3_aa: CASSQERGGLLNEKLFF; cdr3_nt: TGCGCCAGCAGCCAGGAAAGGGGTGGGCTACTTAATGAAAAACTGTTTTTT; clone_size: NA; d_call: NA; j_call: TRBJ1-4; v_call: TRBV4-1
cdr3_aa: CSARVGGANIQYF; cdr3_nt: TGCAGTGCTAGAGTGGGGGGGGCAAACATTCAGTACTTC; clone_size: NA; d_call: NA; j_call: TRBJ2-4; v_call: TRBV20-1
cdr3_aa: CASSRDGYTF; cdr3_nt: TGTGCCAGCAGTAGGGATGGCTACACCTTC; clone_size: few; d_call: NA; j_call: TRBJ1-2; v_call: TRBV2
cdr3_aa: CASSFLSGGPSNEQFF; cdr3_nt: TGCGCCAGCAGCTTCCTGTCGGGGGGGCCGTCTAATGAGCAGTTCTTC; clone_size: few; d_call: TRBD2; j_call: TRBJ2-1; v_call: TRBV5-1
cdr3_aa: CASSLGPDTGTQYF; cdr3_nt: TGCGCCAGCAGCCTCGGACCGGACACGGGGACCCAGTACTTC; clone_size: NA; d_call: NA; j_call: TRBJ2-5; v_call: TRBV4-1
cdr3_aa: CASSPGTVNTDTQYF; cdr3_nt: TGCGCCAGCAGCCCGGGGACGGTAAACACAGATACGCAGTATTTT; clone_size: few; d_call: NA; j_call: TRBJ2-3; v_call: TRBV4-1
cdr3_aa: CAWSVAGKNSPLHF; cdr3_nt: TGTGCCTGGAGTGTGGCCGGGAAGAATTCACCCCTCCACTTT; clone_size: NA; d_call: NA; j_call: TRBJ1-6; v_call: TRBV30
cdr3_aa: CSATRVGGNGYTF; cdr3_nt: TGCAGTGCTACCCGGGTGGGAGGCAATGGCTACACCTTC; clone_size: few; d_call: NA; j_call: TRBJ1-2; v_call: TRBV20-1
cdr3_aa: CASSSRTRGRGLYGYTF; cdr3_nt: TGTGCCAGCAGCTCCAGGACGAGGGGGAGAGGACTCTATGGCTACACCTTC; clone_size: few; d_call: NA; j_call: TRBJ1-2; v_call: TRBV7-2
cdr3_aa: CASSQVGEAFF; cdr3_nt: TGTGCCAGCAGCCAGGTGGGAGAAGCTTTCTTT; clone_size: many; d_call: NA; j_call: TRBJ1-1; v_call: TRBV14
cdr3_aa: CAIRKGQASTDTQYF; cdr3_nt: TGTGCCATCAGGAAAGGCCAGGCTTCCACAGATACGCAGTATTTT; clone_size: few; d_call: NA; j_call: TRBJ2-3; v_call: TRBV10-3
cdr3_aa: CASSQAPAIQETQYF; cdr3_nt: TGCGCCAGCAGCCAAGCACCCGCTATTCAAGAGACCCAGTACTTC; clone_size: many; d_call: NA; j_call: TRBJ2-5; v_call: TRBV4-1
cdr3_aa: CASSLEGKTYEQYF; cdr3_nt: TGTGCCAGCAGCTTAGAGGGGAAGACCTACGAGCAGTACTTC; clone_size: NA; d_call: NA; j_call: TRBJ2-7; v_call: TRBV12-3/TRBV12-4
cdr3_aa: CSARDSDVGQPQHF; cdr3_nt: TGCAGTGCTAGAGATTCAGATGTCGGTCAGCCCCAGCATTTT; clone_size: few; d_call: NA; j_call: TRBJ1-5; v_call: TRBV20-1